These 13 T cell receptor beta chains originate from one sample sequenced in a study of T cell responses to AZD1222 COVID-19 vaccine. Produced via immunoSEQ multiplex PCR; TCRdb's table is partial and in-frame only. In the table there are some 120,000 clones, roughly nine tenths of which are singletons. The sequenced sample was peripheral blood, obtained 28 days after the second AZD1222 dose. The receptors stem from an adult who received the AZD1222 COVID-19 vaccine.

This clone was recorded only once. V is TRBV11-2 and J is TRBJ2-7; D unresolved. The V gene's germline CDR1 is SGHAT and CDR2 FQNNGV. Trimming pared 1 base from V and 4 bases from J, leaving 5 bases between. The CDR3 consists of 12 residues. The CDR3 loop is CASSLVKYEQYF. The CDR3, as DNA: TGTGCCAGCAGCTTAGTTAAATACGAGCAGTACTTC.

The chain couples TRBV5-5 to TRBJ1-1, with D tentatively TRBD1 (5 bases). The CDR3 spans 14 residues. Trimming shortened V by 0 bases and J by 0 bases, and 6 bases separated the two germline ends. CDR1 is SGHKS and CDR2 is YYEKEE in the germline V gene (reference sequence). CDR3 DNA sequence: TGTGCCAGCAGCTTGGTAGGGGTGAACACTGAAGCTTTCTTT. As protein: CASSLVGVNTEAFF.

The genes are TRBV7-9 and TRBJ2-5; D uncertain. V gave up 7 bases and J gave up 5 bases, with 11 bases separating them. This CDR3 spans 12 amino acids. Germline values: CDR1 SEHNR, CDR2 FQNEAQ (reference sequence). As DNA, the CDR3 is TGTGCCAGCACGAGCCCGGCGGAGACCCAGTACTTC. It encodes CASTSPAETQYF.

V gene TRBV5-8 combines with J gene TRBJ1-1, with 9 bases identical to TRBD1. The junction had 0 bases not matched to a gene; V was cut back by 3 bases and J by 3 bases. CDR1 is SGHTS and CDR2 is YDEGEE in the germline V gene. This CDR3 contains 13 residues. Here the CDR3 DNA reads TGTGCCAGCAGCTGGGACAGGGACACTGAAGCTTTCTTT. This codes for CASSWDRDTEAFF.

This clone was detected only a few times. The DNA for the CDR3 is TGTGCCAGTAGTATCCAGCAGACTGAAAAACTGTTTTTT. Its translation: CASSIQQTEKLFF. The chain links TRBV19 to TRBJ1-4, with D hard to call. CDR3 length: 13 residues. V shed 3 bases and J shed 7 bases, with 9 bases lying between them. Germline values: CDR1 LNHDA, CDR2 SQIVND (reference sequence). Based on the CDR3 plus reference TRBV19 and TRBJ1-4, the full variable domain is DGGITQSPKYLFRKEGQNVTLSCEQNLNHDAMYWYRQDPGQGLRLIYYSQIVNDFQKGDIAEGYSVSREKKESFPLTVTSAQKNPTAFYLCASSIQQTEKLFFGSGTQLSVL.

The V call is TRBV5-1, the J call TRBJ1-1; D ambiguous. V shed 0 bases and J shed 9 bases, with 15 bases lying between them. CDR1 SGHRS and CDR2 YFSETQ come from the germline V gene. The CDR3 length is 14 residues. The CDR3 DNA reads TGCGCCAGCAGCTTGGCCTACCCGTCGCGGAAAGCTTTCTTT. Its protein is CASSLAYPSRKAFF.

The gene calls are TRBV6-6 and TRBJ1-1; 7 nucleotides align to TRBD1. This CDR3 region has 16 residues. Trimming cost V 6 bases and J 3 bases; bases outside gene matches: 13. Germline V gene data show CDR1 as MNHNY and CDR2 as SVGAGI (reference sequence). In DNA, the CDR3 is TGTGCCAGCAGCCCCGGGACAGTGGGAATATACACTGAAGCTTTCTTT. This sequence encodes CASSPGTVGIYTEAFF.

This clone was recorded only once. This chain connects TRBV7-9 to TRBJ2-7; maybe TRBD2 (6 bases). Deletions cut 2 bases from V and 0 bases from J, with 14 bases between. The CDR3 covers 16 residues. Germline V CDR1 and CDR2: SEHNR, FQNEAQ (reference sequence). CDR3 nucleotide sequence: TGTGCCAGCAGCTTATTGGAGGGAAGCAGCTCCTACGAGCAGTACTTC. Protein: CASSLLEGSSSYEQYF.

V gene TRBV3-1 (or the pseudogene TRBV3-2) combines with J gene TRBJ2-1; 7 bases align to TRBD2. The CDR3 runs 15 residues. CDR1 is LGHDT and CDR2 is YNNKEL in the germline V gene (reference sequence). J lost 2 bases, V lost 7 bases, and 8 bases had no gene match. CDR3 region: CASNRGGSTYNEQFF. CDR3 bases: TGTGCCAGCAACCGGGGCGGGAGTACCTACAATGAGCAGTTCTTC.

This rearrangement joins TRBV24-1 to TRBJ2-5; D might be TRBD1 (6 bases). The CDR3 is 15 amino acids. Trimming took 4 bases from V and 5 from J, leaving 16 bases between them. Germline CDR1 is KGHDR and CDR2 is SFDVKD. The CDR3 coding sequence is TGTGCCACCAGTGACCCAACAGGGCAAGGGGAGACCCAGTACTTC. Amino acid sequence: CATSDPTGQGETQYF.

J is TRBJ2-1 and V is TRBV21-1; the table's D gene call, TRBD1, was not cross checked with the DNA. TRBV21-1 is an annotated pseudogene. The CDR3 loop spans 15 amino acids. The CDR3 sequence: CASSRGAGVYNEQFF. The CDR3 DNA is TGTGCCAGCAGCAGAGGGGCAGGGGTTTACAATGAGCAGTTCTTC.

This clone was detected only a few times. This rearrangement joins TRBV7-9 to TRBJ1-2, with D perhaps matching TRBD1 (5 bases). Trimming removed 5 bases at V and 0 bases at J, with 16 bases between. Germline CDR1 SEHNR, CDR2 FQNEAQ (reference sequence). The CDR3 runs to 16 residues. The CDR3 DNA reads TGTGCCAGCAGCGCGACCGGGACTCCTACTAACTATGGCTACACCTTC. It translates to CASSATGTPTNYGYTF.

The chain carries TRBV19 and TRBJ1-4; no firm D call. With 3 bases removed from V and 0 bases from J, the gap between germline ends came to 8 bases. CDR1 and CDR2 from the germline V gene are LNHDA and SQIVND (reference sequence). CDR3 size: 15 residues. The CDR3 DNA follows: TGTGCCAGTAGTATTCAGAGTGCAACTAATGAAAAACTGTTTTTT. This translates into CASSIQSATNEKLFF.